What follows are 26 T cell receptor beta chains derived from one specimen sequenced in a study of blood T cell repertoires in COVID-19. Profiled with immunoSEQ multiplex PCR; TCRdb holds only in-frame clones, not every one. The table includes 390,000 or so clones, about 89% detected once. Specimen: peripheral blood. The receptors come from a woman aged 25 to 39 with COVID-19, enrolled during active disease.

The genes are TRBV7-2 and TRBJ2-2; possibly TRBD2 for D (6 bases). This CDR3 is 14 amino acids long. The germline V and J ends were trimmed by 5 bases and 5 bases, with 12 bases remaining between them. Germline V lookup: CDR1 SGHTA, CDR2 FQGNSA. Here the CDR3 reads CASSTFGGTGELFF. In nucleotides, the CDR3 is TGTGCCAGCAGCACATTTGGGGGGACCGGGGAGCTGTTTTTT.

V usage is TRBV30 and J usage is TRBJ1-5; no reliable D call. Germline CDR1 reads GTSNPN; CDR2 reads SVGIG (reference sequence). The CDR3 extends over 14 amino acids. The germline V and J ends were trimmed by 0 bases and 3 bases, with 9 bases remaining between them. The CDR3 DNA is TGTGCCTGGAGTGTTGGGCAGCTCAATCAGCCCCAGCATTTT. It specifies CAWSVGQLNQPQHF.

This chain joins TRBV28 and TRBJ2-3; TRBD2 agrees at 11 bases. The CDR3 totals 16 residues. J gave up 5 bases and V 5 bases, and 9 bases lay outside the gene matches. The germline V gene has CDR1 MDHEN and CDR2 SYDVKM. CDR3 nucleotides: TGTGCCAGCAGTCCCCGACTAGCGGGACCCGTAGATACGCAGTATTTT. Its protein product is CASSPRLAGPVDTQYF.

The chain couples TRBV27 to TRBJ1-2; perhaps TRBD1 as D (6 bases). The CDR3 length is 13 residues. V was shortened by 5 bases and J by 4 bases, with 11 bases between the two germline ends. The germline CDR1 and CDR2 sequences are MNHEY and SMNVEV (reference sequence). The CDR3 spells CASSTGYGYGYTF. In DNA form, the CDR3 reads TGTGCCAGCAGTACAGGGTACGGCTATGGCTACACCTTC.

The chain joins TRBV5-5 to TRBJ2-7; D remains unclear. Deletions cut 4 bases from V and 7 bases from J, with 12 bases between. The length of the CDR3 is 12 residues. Per the germline V gene, CDR1 is SGHKS and CDR2 is YYEKEE (reference sequence). The CDR3 nucleotides read TGTGCCAGCAGCCTGATTCTTCGGGAGCAGTACTTC. Translated: CASSLILREQYF.

The chain recombines TRBV5-4 with TRBJ2-1; TRBD2 agrees at 10 bases. Germline-derived CDR1 and CDR2 are SGHNT and YYREEE (reference sequence). Trimming took 2 bases from V and 8 from J; bases not matched to a gene: 13. The CDR3 spans 17 residues. Written as DNA, the CDR3 is TGTGCCAGCAGCTTATTGGAACTAGCGGGAAGTGGGGATGAGCAGTTCTTC. It specifies CASSLLELAGSGDEQFF.

The gene calls are TRBV5-6 and TRBJ1-1, with a tentative D call TRBD1 (5 bases). The V gene lost 1 base and the J gene lost 0 bases, with 10 bases spanning the gap. In germline, CDR1 is SGHDT, CDR2 YYEEEE. This CDR3 comprises 15 residues. DNA of the CDR3: TGTGCCAGCAGCTTGACGGCAGGGATGAACACTGAAGCTTTCTTT. Protein: CASSLTAGMNTEAFF.

This chain connects TRBV19 to TRBJ2-3; 13 positions match TRBD2. J was trimmed by 4 bases and V by 4 bases; bases with no gene match: 5. Germline values: CDR1 LNHDA, CDR2 SQIVND (reference sequence). The CDR3 has 16 residues. DNA of the CDR3: TGTGCCAGTAGTAGCGGGACTAGCGGGGCAGCAGATACGCAGTATTTT. It translates to CASSSGTSGAADTQYF.

This clone has just one count. The rearrangement links TRBV5-1 to TRBJ2-7; TRBD1 agrees at 7 bases. CDR1 SGHRS and CDR2 YFSETQ come from the germline V gene. V was clipped by 0 bases and J by 3 bases; unmatched bases: 3. The CDR3 covers 14 residues. The CDR3 region has the DNA TGCGCCAGCAGCTTGGTCGGGACAGTCTACGAGCAGTACTTC. Translating it yields CASSLVGTVYEQYF.

About this clone: A read error may account for a junction end that differs from germline. The CDR3 protein is CASSYSGINQPQHF. CDR3 bases: TGTGCCAGCAGCTACTCCGGGATAAATCAGCCCCAGCATTTT. The chain combines TRBV6-6 with TRBJ1-5; D is undetermined. CDR3 length equals 14 residues. The germline gives CDR1 MNHNY, CDR2 SVGAGI (reference sequence).

This rearrangement joins TRBV13 to TRBJ1-4; D is undetermined. Trimming left V 3 bases short and J 10 bases short, with 12 bases between. The germline V gene has CDR1 PRHDT and CDR2 FYEKMQ (reference sequence). The CDR3 totals 13 residues. The CDR3 protein is CASSFRTRGKLFF. The CDR3 nucleotides are TGTGCCAGCAGCTTCAGGACCCGGGGAAAACTGTTTTTT.

This chain uses TRBV7-2 with TRBJ2-5, with 7 bases lining up with TRBD1. CDR1 is SGHTA and CDR2 is FQGNSA in the germline V gene. This CDR3 region has 16 residues. Trimming removed 5 bases from V and 0 bases from J; junction bases left unmatched: 9. This CDR3 is CASSHGGQPYQETQYF. The CDR3 DNA sequence: TGTGCCAGCAGCCATGGGGGACAGCCGTACCAAGAGACCCAGTACTTC.

The chain has TRBV6-4 and TRBJ2-1; a weak D match, TRBD1 (5 bases). V lost 2 bases, J lost 1 base, and 9 bases lay in between. CDR1 is MRHNA and CDR2 is SNTAGT in the germline V gene. CDR3 size: 15 residues. The CDR3 DNA sequence: TGTGCCAGCAGTGACCCAGGGATGTCCTACAATGAGCAGTTCTTC. It encodes CASSDPGMSYNEQFF.

The chain is built from TRBV9 and TRBJ2-5; 11 bases line up with TRBD2. V was pared by 3 bases and J by 2 bases, with 6 bases of the junction left unmatched. Germline CDR1 SGDLS, CDR2 YYNGEE. The CDR3 is 16 amino acids. The CDR3 sequence is CASSAPLAGEQETQYF. In nucleotides, the CDR3 is TGTGCCAGCAGCGCCCCACTAGCGGGAGAACAAGAGACCCAGTACTTC.

This clone was seen just once. The chain joins TRBV2 to TRBJ2-7; TRBD2 aligns across 8 bases. The CDR3 runs 15 residues. Germline CDR1 is SNHLY and CDR2 is FYNNEI. With V trimmed by 3 bases and J by 1 base, 5 bases remained unmatched. CDR3 sequence: CASSDWAGGSYEQYF. The CDR3 region has the DNA TGTGCCAGCAGTGACTGGGCGGGAGGTTCCTACGAGCAGTACTTC. The full variable domain, in which reference TRBV2 and TRBJ2-7 provide the parts outside the CDR3, is EPEVTQTPSHQVTQMGQEVILRCVPISNHLYFYWYRQILGQKVEFLVSFYNNEISEKSEIFDDQFSVERPDGSNFTLKIRSTKLEDSAMYFCASSDWAGGSYEQYFGPGTRLTVT.

This clone was found a few times. The chain is built from TRBV11-2 and TRBJ2-5, with no clear D. This CDR3 region has 14 residues. Germline V gene sequence: CDR1 SGHAT, CDR2 FQNNGV. Trimming cost V 0 bases and J 4 bases, with 9 bases left between them. In nucleotides, the CDR3 is TGTGCCAGCAGCTTAGATCTCCTAGGAGAGACCCAGTACTTC. Translation gives CASSLDLLGETQYF.

The V gene is TRBV3-1 (or the pseudogene TRBV3-2), the J gene TRBJ2-5; 11 nucleotides agree with TRBD1. J lost 0 bases, V lost 0 bases, and 12 bases had no gene match. Germline lookup yields CDR1 LGHDT and CDR2 YNNKEL (reference sequence). The CDR3 loop spans 20 amino acids. CDR3 DNA: TGTGCCAGCAGCCAAGATTTGACGGACAGGGGGCCCCTGTACCAAGAGACCCAGTACTTC. This gives the protein CASSQDLTDRGPLYQETQYF.

V and J are TRBV28 and TRBJ2-1; 10 positions agree with TRBD1. The ends lost 3 bases at V and 5 bases at J; junction bases unmatched: 7. CDR1 and CDR2 from the germline V gene are MDHEN and SYDVKM. The CDR3 totals 16 residues. CDR3 loop: CASSFTGTGVDNEQFF. Here the CDR3 DNA reads TGTGCCAGCAGTTTTACCGGGACAGGGGTGGACAATGAGCAGTTCTTC.

J is TRBJ2-2 and V is TRBV25-1, with 7 bases aligning to TRBD2. V dropped 8 bases and J dropped 4; count of bases not matched to a gene: 7. CDR1 MGHDK and CDR2 SYGVNS come from the germline V gene. This CDR3 has 14 amino acids. CDR3 amino acids: CASSRGSFTGELFF. CDR3 bases: TGTGCCAGCTCCCGCGGGAGTTTCACCGGGGAGCTGTTTTTT.

This chain connects TRBV21-1 to TRBJ2-7; no check of the table's D call, TRBD1, against the DNA was made. TRBV21-1 is recorded as a pseudogene. The CDR3 is 15 amino acids. CDR3 sequence reads: CASITGTGTVYEQYF. In nucleotides, the CDR3 is TGTGCCAGCATTACCGGGACAGGGACAGTTTACGAGCAGTACTTC.

V gene TRBV10-3 combines with J gene TRBJ2-5; TRBD2 agrees at 7 bases. J lost 2 bases, V lost 6 bases, and 3 bases had no gene match. CDR1 ENHRY and CDR2 SYGVKD come from the germline V gene. The CDR3 loop spans 13 amino acids. The CDR3 coding sequence is TGTGCCATCAGACCTAGCGGTCAAGAGACCCAGTACTTC. Protein product: CAIRPSGQETQYF.

The V and J genes are TRBV5-5 and TRBJ2-7; a possible D gene is TRBD2 (6 bases). This CDR3 has 13 amino acids. Trimming cost V 4 bases and J 4 bases, with 12 bases left between them. Germline CDR1 is SGHKS and CDR2 is YYEKEE (reference sequence). The CDR3 sequence: CASSVGTVYEQYF. The CDR3, as DNA: TGTGCCAGCAGCGTCGGGACTGTATACGAGCAGTACTTC.

V usage is TRBV5-1 and J usage is TRBJ1-5; D gene ambiguous. The CDR3 covers 13 residues. The V gene lost 1 base and the J gene lost 3 bases, with 5 bases spanning the gap. Germline lookup yields CDR1 SGHRS and CDR2 YFSETQ. Here the CDR3 reads CASSLNYNQPQHF. The CDR3 region has the DNA TGCGCCAGCAGCTTGAATTACAATCAGCCCCAGCATTTT.

This clone was observed a handful of times. This chain connects TRBV19 to TRBJ2-7, with 9 nucleotides matching TRBD2. The CDR3 runs 15 residues. The germline gives CDR1 LNHDA, CDR2 SQIVND (reference sequence). V lost 1 base to trimming and J lost 3 bases; unmatched junction nucleotides: 4. The CDR3 DNA is TGTGCCAGTAGTATAGCCTCTAGCGGGATCTACGAGCAGTACTTC. As protein: CASSIASSGIYEQYF. The full variable domain, its missing parts supplied by reference TRBV19 and TRBJ2-7, is DGGITQSPKYLFRKEGQNVTLSCEQNLNHDAMYWYRQDPGQGLRLIYYSQIVNDFQKGDIAEGYSVSREKKESFPLTVTSAQKNPTAFYLCASSIASSGIYEQYFGPGTRLTVT.

This chain uses TRBV30 with TRBJ1-1; D uncertain. Deletions cut 2 bases from V and 0 bases from J, with 13 bases between. Germline CDR1 reads GTSNPN; CDR2 reads SVGIG (reference sequence). The CDR3 is 15 amino acids. This chain's CDR3 is CAWSTPTPMNTEAFF. The CDR3 nucleotides read TGTGCCTGGAGTACCCCGACACCCATGAACACTGAAGCTTTCTTT.

This clone was recorded only once. The rearrangement joins TRBV9 to TRBJ2-1; possible D gene TRBD1, 7 bases. CDR1 is SGDLS, CDR2 YYNGEE, per germline. Trimming removed 0 bases at V and 7 bases at J, with 14 bases between. The CDR3 loop spans 15 amino acids. The chain's CDR3 is CASSVVSAGQNEQFF. Here the CDR3 DNA reads TGTGCCAGCAGCGTAGTGTCGGCGGGACAGAATGAGCAGTTCTTC. Full variable domain (rest looked up from reference TRBV9 and TRBJ2-1): DSGVTQTPKHLITATGQRVTLRCSPRSGDLSVYWYQQSLDQGLQFLIQYYNGEERAKGNILERFSAQQFPDLHSELNLSSLELGDSALYFCASSVVSAGQNEQFFGPGTRLTVL.